The 9 T cell receptor beta chains below come from one sample, sequenced in a study of technical replicates of blood from a handful of donors. Using immunoSEQ multiplex PCR, the repertoire was profiled, and TCRdb retains in-frame clones only, with some absent. The repertoire holds some 10,000 clones, with about 95% as singletons. Sequenced input: PBMCs. The receptor source for this set is a human donor in good health.

V is TRBV30 and J is TRBJ1-1; D is undetermined. CDR1 GTSNPN and CDR2 SVGIG come from the germline V gene (reference sequence). CDR3 length: 11 amino acids. Trimming left V 5 bases short and J 3 bases short, with 7 bases between. As DNA, the CDR3 is TGTGCCTGGGGGAGGTACACTGAAGCTTTCTTT. Its translation: CAWGRYTEAFF. The full variable domain, completed using reference TRBV30 and TRBJ1-1, is SQTIHQWPATLVQPVGSPLSLECTVEGTSNPNLYWYRQAAGRGLQLLFYSVGIGQISSEVPQNLSASRPQDRQFILSSKKLLLSDSGFYLCAWGRYTEAFFGQGTRLTVV.

The rearrangement uses TRBV7-9 and TRBJ2-5, with unresolved D. CDR3 length equals 12 residues. Trimming cost V 0 bases and J 3 bases, with 2 bases left between them. Germline CDR1 and CDR2: SEHNR and FQNEAQ (reference sequence). The CDR3: CASSLAKETQYF. The CDR3 region has the DNA TGTGCCAGCAGCTTAGCCAAAGAGACCCAGTACTTC. Full variable domain (missing parts from reference TRBV7-9 and TRBJ2-5): DTGVSQNPRHKITKRGQNVTFRCDPISEHNRLYWYRQTLGQGPEFLTYFQNEAQLEKSRLLSDRFSAERPKGSFSTLEIQRTEQGDSAMYLCASSLAKETQYFGPGTRLLVL.

The J gene is TRBJ2-3, the V gene TRBV7-8; 7 nucleotides match TRBD2. The germline V gene encodes CDR1 SGHVS and CDR2 FQNEAQ. The ends lost 5 bases at V and 2 bases at J; junction bases unmatched: 22. The CDR3 is made up of 20 amino acids. The CDR3: CASSNTRGAGARKFTDTQYF. The CDR3 DNA follows: TGTGCCAGCAGCAATACCCGAGGGGCGGGAGCCCGAAAATTCACAGATACGCAGTATTTT. The complete variable domain, with remaining parts taken from reference TRBV7-8 and TRBJ2-3, reads GAGVSQSPRYKVAKRGQDVALRCDPISGHVSLFWYQQALGQGPEFLTYFQNEAQLDKSGLPSDRFFAERPEGSVSTLKIQRTQQEDSAVYLCASSNTRGAGARKFTDTQYFGPGTRLTVL.

This chain uses TRBV7-8 with TRBJ2-5, with a possible D match to TRBD2 (5 bases). This CDR3 region has 14 residues. From germline, CDR1 is SGHVS and CDR2 FQNEAQ. Trimming shortened V by 5 bases and J by 4 bases, and 14 bases separated the two germline ends. CDR3 region: CASSVTGIGETQYF. The CDR3 coding sequence is TGTGCCAGCAGCGTTACGGGGATTGGAGAGACCCAGTACTTC.

The rearrangement links TRBV6-5 to TRBJ1-5; 9 nucleotides align to TRBD1. The CDR3 has 14 residues. Germline CDR1 is MNHEY and CDR2 is SVGAGI. J gave up 4 bases and V 4 bases, and 2 bases lay outside the gene matches. The CDR3 nucleotides are TGTGCCAGCAGTTCCGGGACAGGGAATCAGCCCCAGCATTTT. Translated, it gives CASSSGTGNQPQHF.

The chain is built from TRBV11-1 and TRBJ2-3; TRBD1 matches at 7 bases. This CDR3 has 15 residues. V lost 3 bases to trimming and J lost 4 bases; unmatched junction nucleotides: 7. CDR1 and CDR2 (germline): SGHAT, FQDESV (reference sequence). CDR3 sequence reads: CASSLLQGPADTQYF. The CDR3 DNA is TGTGCCAGCAGCTTGTTACAGGGGCCGGCAGATACGCAGTATTTT.

The chain joins TRBV14 to TRBJ1-2, with D uncertain. Germline V lookup: CDR1 SGHDN, CDR2 FVKESK. This CDR3 is built from 11 residues. The V gene lost 5 bases and the J gene lost 8 bases, with 9 bases spanning the gap. DNA of the CDR3: TGTGCCAGCAGCTCTCTGTCGGGCTACACCTTC. Amino acid sequence: CASSSLSGYTF.

J is TRBJ1-1 and V is TRBV27; the match to TRBD1 covers 10 bases. The CDR3 runs to 13 residues. Per germline, CDR1 MNHEY and CDR2 SMNVEV (reference sequence). V dropped 8 bases and J dropped 4; count of bases not matched to a gene: 4. The CDR3 DNA sequence: TGTGCCAGCCACGGACAGGGGGGCACTGAAGCTTTCTTT. Translated, it gives CASHGQGGTEAFF.

The chain carries TRBV29-1 and TRBJ2-5; 11 bases agree with TRBD2. The CDR3 consists of 13 residues. With V trimmed by 6 bases and J by 3 bases, 3 bases remained unmatched. Germline assignment: CDR1 SQVTM and CDR2 ANQGSEA. The CDR3 DNA reads as TGCAGCGTCGCGACTAGCGGGGAAGAGACCCAGTACTTC. This encodes CSVATSGEETQYF.